Each of the 9 T cell receptor beta chains below was sequenced from the same sample in a study of T cell repertoires in cytomegalovirus infection. Each CDR3 protein gets one entry after TCRdb re-called the reads with MiXCR. The table includes approximately 990,000 distinct CDR3 sequences, less than 40% detected once. Their antigens remain unidentified. The specimen was cultured CD8+ T cells from PBMCs, collected from culture after CMV antigen stimulation. The origin of the receptors is a human donor in good health (CMV status not recorded). Some clones in this sample may be carry-over from other donors' samples.

The chain recombines TRBV28 with TRBJ2-6; 7 bases match TRBD2. The J segment lost 2 bases and the V segment lost 2 bases, leaving 3 bases of the junction unmatched. The CDR3 spans 16 residues. CDR1 MDHEN and CDR2 SYDVKM come from the germline V gene. The CDR3 coding sequence is TGTGCCAGCAGTTTAAGTGCGGGGGCTGGGGCCAACGTCCTGACTTTC. Translation: CASSLSAGAGANVLTF.

CDR3 residues: CASSLLGTGHNEQFF. CDR3 coding DNA: TGTGCCAGCAGTTTACTGGGAACGGGTCACAATGAGCAGTTCTTC. The chain combines TRBV27 with TRBJ2-1; D remains ambiguous. Trimming left V 2 bases short and J 5 bases short, with 13 bases between. Germline V gene lookup returns CDR1 MNHEY and CDR2 SMNVEV (reference sequence). This CDR3 region has 15 residues.

V is TRBV11-2 and J is TRBJ2-7; TRBD2 matches 13 bases. CDR3 length: 16 residues. Germline V gene lookup returns CDR1 SGHAT and CDR2 FQNNGV. Trimming cost V 5 bases and J 5 bases; bases outside gene matches: 9. The CDR3 nucleotides read TGTGCCAGCAGCCCGTGGACTAGCGGGGGAAGGGACGAGCAGTACGTC. Residues: CASSPWTSGGRDEQYV.

This clonotype turned up a few times. This chain joins TRBV19 and TRBJ2-4; 10 bases agree with TRBD1. This CDR3 spans 18 amino acids. Germline CDR1 and CDR2: LNHDA and SQIVND (reference sequence). With V trimmed by 9 bases and J by 1 base, 15 bases remained unmatched. CDR3 bases: TGTGCCAGCCACCAAACCATTAGACAGGGGGCGGCCAAAAACATTCAGTACTTC. Translating it yields CASHQTIRQGAAKNIQYF.

In its sample, this clonotype was seen a few times. The chain recombines TRBV2 with TRBJ2-2, with 7 bases identical to TRBD1. The CDR3 runs 15 residues. Germline lookup yields CDR1 SNHLY and CDR2 FYNNEI. V gave up 6 bases and J gave up 2 bases; unmatched junction bases: 6. The CDR3 nucleotides read TGTGCCAGCAGGGAGACAGGGATCAACACCGGGGAGCTGTTTTTT. Amino acid sequence: CASRETGINTGELFF. Using reference TRBV2 and TRBJ2-2 for the parts outside the CDR3, the full variable domain is EPEVTQTPSHQVTQMGQEVILRCVPISNHLYFYWYRQILGQKVEFLVSFYNNEISEKSEIFDDQFSVERPDGSNFTLKIRSTKLEDSAMYFCASRETGINTGELFFGEGSRLTVL.

The chain couples TRBV27 to TRBJ2-7, with D possibly being TRBD2 (5 bases). The length of the CDR3 is 13 residues. Trimming took 7 bases from V and 1 from J, leaving 11 bases between them. Germline V gives CDR1 MNHEY, CDR2 SMNVEV (reference sequence). Here the CDR3 reads CASKERRSYEQYV. The CDR3 nucleotides read TGTGCCAGCAAGGAGCGGAGGTCCTACGAGCAGTACGTC.

This chain uses TRBV20-1 with TRBJ2-1; either TRBD1 or TRBD2 may fit D (5 bases each). The CDR3 spans 14 residues. The germline CDR1 and CDR2 sequences are DFQATT and SNEGSKA (reference sequence). V was trimmed by 5 bases and J by 0 bases, leaving 11 bases between them. The chain's CDR3 is CSAWDPHSYNEQFF. CDR3 DNA: TGCAGTGCTTGGGACCCACACTCCTACAATGAGCAGTTCTTC.

The CDR3 nucleotides read TGTGCCAGCAGTCCCAAGAGGGAGTTAAACACCGGGGAGCTGTTTTTT. It translates to CASSPKRELNTGELFF. The chain combines TRBV6-1 with TRBJ2-2, with a weak D call TRBD2 (5 bases). The V gene lost 5 bases and the J gene lost 2 bases, with 15 bases spanning the gap. This CDR3 region has 16 residues. Per germline, CDR1 MNHNS and CDR2 SASEGT.

The table lists this clonotype with many counts. The J gene is TRBJ2-6, the V gene TRBV7-2, with no clear D. V was pared by 6 bases and J by 0 bases, with 9 bases between. The CDR3 is 15 residues long. The germline V gene has CDR1 SGHTA and CDR2 FQGNSA. This chain's CDR3 is CASSAESSGANVLTF. CDR3 in DNA: TGTGCCAGCAGTGCAGAAAGCTCTGGGGCCAACGTCCTGACTTTC.